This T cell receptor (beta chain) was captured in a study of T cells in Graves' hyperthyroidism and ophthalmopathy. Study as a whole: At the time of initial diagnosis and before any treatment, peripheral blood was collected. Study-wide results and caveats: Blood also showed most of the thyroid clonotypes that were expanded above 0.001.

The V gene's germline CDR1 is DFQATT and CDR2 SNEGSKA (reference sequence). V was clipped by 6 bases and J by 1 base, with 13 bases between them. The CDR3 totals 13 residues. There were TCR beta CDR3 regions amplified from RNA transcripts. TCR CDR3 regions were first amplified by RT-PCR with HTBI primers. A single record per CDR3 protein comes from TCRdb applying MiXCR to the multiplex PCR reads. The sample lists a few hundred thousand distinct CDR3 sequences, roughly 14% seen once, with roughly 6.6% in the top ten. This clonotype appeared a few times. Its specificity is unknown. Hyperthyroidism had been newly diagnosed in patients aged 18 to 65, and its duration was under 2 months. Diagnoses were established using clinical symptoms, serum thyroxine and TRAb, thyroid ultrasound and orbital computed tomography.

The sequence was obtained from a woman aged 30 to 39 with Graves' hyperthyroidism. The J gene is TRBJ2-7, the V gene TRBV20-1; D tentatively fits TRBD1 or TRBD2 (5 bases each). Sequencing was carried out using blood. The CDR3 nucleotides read TGCAGTGCCCCACCGGGGCCGTCCTACGAGCAGTACTTC. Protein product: CSAPPGPSYEQYF.